The T cell receptor (beta chain) described here comes from a study of PD-L1 blockade in urothelial cancer. Study in general: Bladder-origin urothelial cancer in males covered about 90% of the roughly 30 patients. Analyses were performed on blood at 3 weeks after treatment start (the second dose) and at 6 weeks.

Only in-frame clones appear in the TCRdb table, and some are missing; sequencing was by immunoSEQ multiplex PCR. The sample carries around 110,000 clones, approximately 89% recorded once. The V gene end was trimmed by 4 bases and the J gene end by 4 bases; junction bases not matched to a gene: 8. Germline lookup yields CDR1 SGHVS and CDR2 FNYEAQ. The CDR3 extends over 16 amino acids. Noted time point: peripheral blood 6 weeks after treatment start. The source material was PBMCs, sampled around atezolizumab (anti-PD-L1) treatment. The chain has TRBV7-6 and TRBJ2-3; 10 bases align to TRBD1. This clonotype was obtained from a man aged 55 to 70 with urothelial cancer. The CDR3 region is CASSSLGQGLSDTQYF. DNA for the CDR3: TGTGCCAGCAGCTCGTTGGGACAGGGGTTGTCAGATACGCAGTATTTT.